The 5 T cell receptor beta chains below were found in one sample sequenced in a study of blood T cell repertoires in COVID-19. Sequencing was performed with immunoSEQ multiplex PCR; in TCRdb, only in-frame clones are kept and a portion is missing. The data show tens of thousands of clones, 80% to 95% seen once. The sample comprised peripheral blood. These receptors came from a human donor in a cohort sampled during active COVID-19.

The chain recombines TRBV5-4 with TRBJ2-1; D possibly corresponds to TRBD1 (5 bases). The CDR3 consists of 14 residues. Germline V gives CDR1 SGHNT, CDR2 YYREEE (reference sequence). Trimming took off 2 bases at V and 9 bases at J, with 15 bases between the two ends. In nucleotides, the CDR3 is TGTGCCAGCAGCTTAGGGGCCTATCCCAGTGAGCAGTTCTTC. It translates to CASSLGAYPSEQFF.

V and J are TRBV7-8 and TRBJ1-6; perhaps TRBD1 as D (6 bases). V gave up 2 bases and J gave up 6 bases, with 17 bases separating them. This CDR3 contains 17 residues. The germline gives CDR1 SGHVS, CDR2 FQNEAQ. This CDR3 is CASSLTAVGHINSPLHF. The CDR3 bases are TGTGCCAGCAGCTTAACCGCGGTGGGACACATTAATTCACCCCTCCACTTT.

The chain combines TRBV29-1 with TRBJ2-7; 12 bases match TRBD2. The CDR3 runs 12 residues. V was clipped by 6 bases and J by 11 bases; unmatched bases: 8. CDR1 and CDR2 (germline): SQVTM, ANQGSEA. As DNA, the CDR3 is TGCAGCGTAAGACTAGCGGGGGTTTCGGAGTACTTC. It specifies CSVRLAGVSEYF.

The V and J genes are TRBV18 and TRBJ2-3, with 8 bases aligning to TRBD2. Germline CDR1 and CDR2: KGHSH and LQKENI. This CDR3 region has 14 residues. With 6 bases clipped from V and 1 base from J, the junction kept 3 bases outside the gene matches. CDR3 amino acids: CASSSGVGTDTQYF. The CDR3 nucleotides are TGTGCCAGCTCTAGCGGGGTTGGCACAGATACGCAGTATTTT.

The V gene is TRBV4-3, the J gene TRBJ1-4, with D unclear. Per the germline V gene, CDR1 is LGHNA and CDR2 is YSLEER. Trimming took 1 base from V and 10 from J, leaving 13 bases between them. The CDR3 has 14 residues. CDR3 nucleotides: TGCGCCAGCAGCCAAGTTGTTTTTGAGGGAAAACTGTTTTTT. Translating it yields CASSQVVFEGKLFF.